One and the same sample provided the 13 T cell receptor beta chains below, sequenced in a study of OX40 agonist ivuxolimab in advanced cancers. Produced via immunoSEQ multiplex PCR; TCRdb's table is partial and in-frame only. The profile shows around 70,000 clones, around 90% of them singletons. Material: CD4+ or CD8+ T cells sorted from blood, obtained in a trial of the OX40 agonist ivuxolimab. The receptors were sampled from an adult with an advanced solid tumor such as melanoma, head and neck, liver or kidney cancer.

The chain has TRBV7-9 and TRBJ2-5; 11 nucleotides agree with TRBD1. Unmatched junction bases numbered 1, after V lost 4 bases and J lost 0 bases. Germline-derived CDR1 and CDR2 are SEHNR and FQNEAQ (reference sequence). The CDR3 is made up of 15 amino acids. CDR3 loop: CASSSDRGHQETQYF. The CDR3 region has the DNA TGTGCCAGCAGCTCGGACAGGGGGCACCAAGAGACCCAGTACTTC.

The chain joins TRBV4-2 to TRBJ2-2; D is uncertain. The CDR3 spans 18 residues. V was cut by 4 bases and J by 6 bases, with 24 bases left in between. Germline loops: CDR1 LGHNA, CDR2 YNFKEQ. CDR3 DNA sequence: TGTGCCAGCAGCCCCAGACTCCTTATACAGATGGCATCCGGGGAGCTGTTTTTT. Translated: CASSPRLLIQMASGELFF.

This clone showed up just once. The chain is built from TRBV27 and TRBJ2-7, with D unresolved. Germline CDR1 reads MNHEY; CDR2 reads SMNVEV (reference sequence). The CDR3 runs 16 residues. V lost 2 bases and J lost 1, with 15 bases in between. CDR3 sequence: CASSLNGDLGSYEQYF. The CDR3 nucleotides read TGTGCCAGCAGTTTAAACGGAGATCTAGGTTCCTACGAGCAGTACTTC.

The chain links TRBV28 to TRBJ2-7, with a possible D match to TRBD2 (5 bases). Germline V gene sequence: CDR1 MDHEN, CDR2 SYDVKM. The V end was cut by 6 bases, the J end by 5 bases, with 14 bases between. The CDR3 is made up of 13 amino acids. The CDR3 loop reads CASSALTRDEQYF. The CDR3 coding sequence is TGTGCCAGCAGCGCGCTGACGCGGGACGAGCAGTACTTC.

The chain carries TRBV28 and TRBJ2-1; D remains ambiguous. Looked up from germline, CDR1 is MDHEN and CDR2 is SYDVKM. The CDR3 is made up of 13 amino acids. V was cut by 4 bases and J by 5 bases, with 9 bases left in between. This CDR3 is CASSSGQDNEQFF. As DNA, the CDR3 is TGTGCCAGCAGTTCTGGGCAGGACAATGAGCAGTTCTTC.

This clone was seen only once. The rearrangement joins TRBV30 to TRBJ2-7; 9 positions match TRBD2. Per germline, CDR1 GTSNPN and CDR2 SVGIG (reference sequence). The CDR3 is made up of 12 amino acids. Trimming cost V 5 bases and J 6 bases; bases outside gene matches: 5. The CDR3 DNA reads TGTGCCTGGGGAGGGACTAGCCGCGAGCAGTACTTC. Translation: CAWGGTSREQYF.

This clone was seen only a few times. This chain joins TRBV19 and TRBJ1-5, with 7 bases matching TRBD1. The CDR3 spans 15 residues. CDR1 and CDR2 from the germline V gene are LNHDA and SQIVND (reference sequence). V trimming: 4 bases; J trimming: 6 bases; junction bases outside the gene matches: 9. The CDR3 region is CASSNDRVQGQPQHF. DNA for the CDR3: TGTGCCAGTAGTAATGACAGGGTCCAGGGTCAGCCCCAGCATTTT.

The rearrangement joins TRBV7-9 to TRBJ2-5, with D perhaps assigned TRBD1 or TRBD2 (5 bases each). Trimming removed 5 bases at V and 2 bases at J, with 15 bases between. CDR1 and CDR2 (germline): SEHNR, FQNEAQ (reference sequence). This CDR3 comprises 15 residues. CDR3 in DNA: TGTGCCAGCAGCCCTGGGACCGGTGAGCAAGAGACCCAGTACTTC. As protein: CASSPGTGEQETQYF.

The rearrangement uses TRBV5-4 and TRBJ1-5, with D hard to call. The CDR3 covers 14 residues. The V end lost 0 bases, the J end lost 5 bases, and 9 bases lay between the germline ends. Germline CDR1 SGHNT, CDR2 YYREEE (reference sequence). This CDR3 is CASSLGPGDQPQHF. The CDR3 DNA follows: TGTGCCAGCAGCTTGGGCCCGGGTGATCAGCCCCAGCATTTT.

For the CDR3, the DNA is TGTGCCAGCAGCGTAGTAGGGACCTTGGACAATGAGCAGTTCTTC. It codes for CASSVVGTLDNEQFF. The genes are TRBV9 and TRBJ2-1; D assignment may be TRBD1 or TRBD2 (5 bases each). CDR1 and CDR2 from the germline V gene are SGDLS and YYNGEE. Trimming pared 0 bases from V and 5 bases from J, leaving 12 bases between. The CDR3 covers 15 residues.

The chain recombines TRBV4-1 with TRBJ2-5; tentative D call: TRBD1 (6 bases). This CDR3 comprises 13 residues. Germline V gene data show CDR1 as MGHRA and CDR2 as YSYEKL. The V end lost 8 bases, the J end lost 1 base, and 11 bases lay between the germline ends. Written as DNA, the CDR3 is TGCGCCAGCGGGGACATTTTCCAAGAGACCCAGTACTTC. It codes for CASGDIFQETQYF.

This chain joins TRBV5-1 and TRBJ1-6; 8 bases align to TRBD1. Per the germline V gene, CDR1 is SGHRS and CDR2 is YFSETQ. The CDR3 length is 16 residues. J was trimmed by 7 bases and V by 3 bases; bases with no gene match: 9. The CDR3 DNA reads TGCGCCAGCAGCTCCTCTCAGGGGGCGGTGAATTCACCCCTCCACTTT. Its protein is CASSSSQGAVNSPLHF.

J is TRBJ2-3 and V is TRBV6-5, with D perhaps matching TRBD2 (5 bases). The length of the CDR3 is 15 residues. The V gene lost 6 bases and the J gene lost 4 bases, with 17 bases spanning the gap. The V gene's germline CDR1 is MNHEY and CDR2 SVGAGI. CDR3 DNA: TGTGCCAGCAGCGGATTCCAAGGGAGTCCAGATACGCAGTATTTT. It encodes CASSGFQGSPDTQYF.